This TCR beta chain was recorded in a study of cytomegalovirus exposure and HLA in healthy donors. Comments on this clone: Its antigen remains unknown.

The V gene's germline CDR1 is SNHLY and CDR2 FYNNEI. V lost 6 bases, J lost 10 bases, and 4 bases stayed unmatched. This CDR3 has 13 residues. General study findings and limits: The study labeled 164 TCR beta chains cytomegalovirus-associated. HLA alleles showed associations with around 15,000 TCR beta sequences in a later analysis, at a 0.05 false discovery rate. A later analysis revealed that TCR association rates differed between HLA loci, peaking at DRB1 and bottoming out at HLA-C.

A multiplex PCR was run with 60 Vbeta primers and 13 Jbeta primers. This table comes from immunoSEQ multiplex PCR, and its TCRdb copy is limited to in-frame clones, with some not included. The sample table sets out under 90,000 clones. Sequencing was done on a sample of PBMCs. The genes are TRBV2 and TRBJ2-5; the match to TRBD2 covers 14 bases. This sequence was found in a female donor in good health and CMV-seropositive. The CDR3 is CASRPTSGGDQYF. The CDR3 bases are TGTGCCAGCAGACCGACTAGCGGGGGGGACCAGTACTTC. Full variable domain (missing parts from reference TRBV2 and TRBJ2-5): EPEVTQTPSHQVTQMGQEVILRCVPISNHLYFYWYRQILGQKVEFLVSFYNNEISEKSEIFDDQFSVERPDGSNFTLKIRSTKLEDSAMYFCASRPTSGGDQYFGPGTRLLVL.